This T cell receptor beta chain was profiled in a study of shared clonotypes between healthy human individuals. Overall study findings and caveats: Non-shared clonotypes had lower generation probabilities than those shared by all four donors. Between several donors, naive CD4 clonotypes were shared at a level of about 5%.

CD8 cells classed as naive were CD45RO-negative and positively selected for CCR7, excluding terminally differentiated effector memory CD45RA+ cells. The repertoire was sequenced with immunoSEQ multiplex PCR; TCRdb's copy has only in-frame clones and lacks some. Seen here are roughly 590,000 clones, nearly 97% observed once, and the top ten hold around 0.097%. Germline-derived CDR1 and CDR2 are LNHDA and SQIVND (reference sequence). The CDR3 contains 14 residues. The junction had 6 bases not matched to a gene; V was cut back by 5 bases and J by 4 bases. With respect to this clone: Its antigen is currently unknown.

The sequence was obtained from a woman aged 25 to 39 in good health. Source material: naive CD8+ T cells sorted from blood. The genes are TRBV19 and TRBJ2-3; 7 positions match TRBD2. In DNA form, the CDR3 reads TGTGCCAGTAGTCTTGGGCTAGCGGCAGATACGCAGTATTTT. It encodes CASSLGLAADTQYF.